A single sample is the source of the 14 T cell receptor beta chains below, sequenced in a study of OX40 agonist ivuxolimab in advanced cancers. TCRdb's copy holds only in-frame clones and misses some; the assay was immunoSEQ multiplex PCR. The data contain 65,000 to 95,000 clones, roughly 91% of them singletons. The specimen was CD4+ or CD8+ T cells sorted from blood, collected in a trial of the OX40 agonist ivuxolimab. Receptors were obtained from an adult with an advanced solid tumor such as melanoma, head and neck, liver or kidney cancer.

As DNA, the CDR3 is TGTGCCTGGAGTCCTTCCCGTTTTGGGACTGGAAACACCATATATTTT. It specifies CAWSPSRFGTGNTIYF. The chain joins TRBV30 to TRBJ1-3; unclear D gene. The length of the CDR3 is 16 residues. The V end was cut by 2 bases, the J end by 2 bases, with 16 bases between. The germline V gene encodes CDR1 GTSNPN and CDR2 SVGIG (reference sequence). The full variable domain, in which reference TRBV30 and TRBJ1-3 provide the parts outside the CDR3, is SQTIHQWPATLVQPVGSPLSLECTVEGTSNPNLYWYRQAAGRGLQLLFYSVGIGQISSEVPQNLSASRPQDRQFILSSKKLLLSDSGFYLCAWSPSRFGTGNTIYFGEGSWLTVV.

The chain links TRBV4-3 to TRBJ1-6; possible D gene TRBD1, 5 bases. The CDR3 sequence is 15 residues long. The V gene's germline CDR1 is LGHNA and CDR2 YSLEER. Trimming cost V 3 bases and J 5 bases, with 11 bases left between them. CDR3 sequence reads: CASSQKGQHNSPLHF. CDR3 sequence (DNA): TGCGCCAGCAGCCAGAAGGGGCAGCATAATTCACCCCTCCACTTT.

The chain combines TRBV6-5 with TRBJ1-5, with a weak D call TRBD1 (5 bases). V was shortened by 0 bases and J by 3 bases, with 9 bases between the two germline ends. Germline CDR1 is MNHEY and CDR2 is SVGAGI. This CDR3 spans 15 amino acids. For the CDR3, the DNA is TGTGCCAGCAGTTACTCGTTGGGACCCAATCAGCCCCAGCATTTT. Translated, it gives CASSYSLGPNQPQHF.

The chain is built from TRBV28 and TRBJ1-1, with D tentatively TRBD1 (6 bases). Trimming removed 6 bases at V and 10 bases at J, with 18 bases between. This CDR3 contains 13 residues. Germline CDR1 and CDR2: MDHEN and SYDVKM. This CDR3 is CASRSQSGVRAFF. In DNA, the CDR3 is TGTGCCAGCAGATCCCAATCAGGGGTACGAGCTTTCTTT.

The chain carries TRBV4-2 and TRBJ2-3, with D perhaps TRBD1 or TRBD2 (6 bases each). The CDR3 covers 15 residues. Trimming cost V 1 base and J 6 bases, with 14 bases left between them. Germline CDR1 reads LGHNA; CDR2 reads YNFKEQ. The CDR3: CASSQARGPGDTQYF. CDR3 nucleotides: TGTGCCAGCAGCCAAGCTCGGGGGCCGGGGGATACGCAGTATTTT.

Written as DNA, the CDR3 is TGCGCCAGCAGCTCGCACAGGGGGGGAATCTACAATGAGCAGTTCTTC. This gives the protein CASSSHRGGIYNEQFF. The V gene is TRBV5-1, the J gene TRBJ2-1, with a possible D match to TRBD1 (8 bases). Germline CDR1 and CDR2: SGHRS and YFSETQ. V lost 3 bases to trimming and J lost 3 bases, with 16 bases between them. The CDR3 covers 16 residues.

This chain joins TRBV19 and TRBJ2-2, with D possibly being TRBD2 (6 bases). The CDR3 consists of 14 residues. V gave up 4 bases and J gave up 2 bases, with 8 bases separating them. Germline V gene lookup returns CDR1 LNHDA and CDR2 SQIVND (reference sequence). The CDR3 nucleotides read TGTGCCAGTAGTAGCGGGGTTAACACCGGGGAGCTGTTTTTT. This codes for CASSSGVNTGELFF.

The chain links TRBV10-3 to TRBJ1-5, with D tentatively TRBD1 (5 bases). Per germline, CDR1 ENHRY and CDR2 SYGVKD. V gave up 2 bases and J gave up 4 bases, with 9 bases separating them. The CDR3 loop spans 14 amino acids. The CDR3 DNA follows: TGTGCCATCAGTGAGCGAGCAGGGAATCAGCCCCAGCATTTT. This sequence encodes CAISERAGNQPQHF.

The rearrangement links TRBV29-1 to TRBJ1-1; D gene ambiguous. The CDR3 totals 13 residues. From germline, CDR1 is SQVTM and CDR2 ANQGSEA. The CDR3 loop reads CSCWSQLNTEAFF. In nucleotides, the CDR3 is TGCAGTTGCTGGAGTCAGCTGAACACTGAAGCTTTCTTT. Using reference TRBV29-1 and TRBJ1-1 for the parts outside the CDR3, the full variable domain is SAVISQKPSRDICQRGTSLTIQCQVDSQVTMMFWYRQQPGQSLTLIATANQGSEATYESGFVIDKFPISRPNLTFSTLTVSNMSPEDSSIYLCSCWSQLNTEAFFGQGTRLTVV.

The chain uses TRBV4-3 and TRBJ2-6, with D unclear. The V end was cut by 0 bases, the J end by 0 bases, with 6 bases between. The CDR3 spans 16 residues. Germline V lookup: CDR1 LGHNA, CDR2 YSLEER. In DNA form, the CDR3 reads TGCGCCAGCAGCCAAGATATTTCCTCTGGGGCCAACGTCCTGACTTTC. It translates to CASSQDISSGANVLTF.

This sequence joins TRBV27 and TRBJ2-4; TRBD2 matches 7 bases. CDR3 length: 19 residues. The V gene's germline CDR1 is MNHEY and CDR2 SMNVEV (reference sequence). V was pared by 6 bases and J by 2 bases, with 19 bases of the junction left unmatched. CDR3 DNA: TGTGCCAGCAGCTTTGGTAGTGGCGGGGGATACGGTACCAAAAACATTCAGTACTTC. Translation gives CASSFGSGGGYGTKNIQYF.

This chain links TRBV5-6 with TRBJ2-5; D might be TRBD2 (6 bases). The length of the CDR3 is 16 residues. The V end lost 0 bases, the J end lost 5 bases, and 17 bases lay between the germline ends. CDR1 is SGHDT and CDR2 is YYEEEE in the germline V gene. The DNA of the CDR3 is TGTGCCAGCAGCTTGGGACACCGGGGGAGTATGGAGACCCAGTACTTC. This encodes CASSLGHRGSMETQYF.

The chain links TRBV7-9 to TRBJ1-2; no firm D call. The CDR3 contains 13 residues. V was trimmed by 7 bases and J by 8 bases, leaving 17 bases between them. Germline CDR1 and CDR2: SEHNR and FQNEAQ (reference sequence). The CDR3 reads CASTPEPRKGYTF. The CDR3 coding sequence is TGTGCCAGCACCCCGGAACCCCGTAAGGGCTACACCTTC.

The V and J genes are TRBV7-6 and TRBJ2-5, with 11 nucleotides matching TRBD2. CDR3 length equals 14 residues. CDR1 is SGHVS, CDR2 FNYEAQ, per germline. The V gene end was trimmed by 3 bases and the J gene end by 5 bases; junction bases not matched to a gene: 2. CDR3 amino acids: CASSFGLAGETQYF. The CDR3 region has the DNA TGTGCCAGCAGCTTCGGACTAGCGGGTGAGACCCAGTACTTC.